What follows are 26 T cell receptor beta chains derived from one specimen sequenced in a study of shared clonotypes between healthy human individuals. Profiling relied on immunoSEQ multiplex PCR, and the TCRdb table lists in-frame clones only, not all of them. The table shows 550,000 to 800,000 clones, with less than 95% occurring only once. Sequencing used memory CD8+ T cells from PBMCs. Subset indicated: CD45RO+ cells pooled with CCR7-negative TemRA cells. These TCRs come from a young man in good health. Some clones in this sample may be carry-over from other donors' samples.

The rearrangement joins TRBV5-4 to TRBJ2-1, with D maybe TRBD2 (6 bases). V lost 5 bases to trimming and J lost 7 bases, with 19 bases between them. The CDR3 is made up of 15 amino acids. CDR1 and CDR2 from the germline V gene are SGHNT and YYREEE (reference sequence). Here the CDR3 reads CASSGGTVPGNEQFF. CDR3 nucleotides: TGTGCCAGCAGTGGTGGGACTGTGCCAGGTAATGAGCAGTTCTTC.

The chain combines TRBV11-2 with TRBJ2-6; D uncertain. Germline CDR1 SGHAT, CDR2 FQNNGV. The length of the CDR3 is 17 residues. V shed 2 bases and J shed 1 base, with 12 bases lying between them. This CDR3 reads CASSLSPRKSGANVLTF. Written as DNA, the CDR3 is TGTGCCAGCAGCTTATCCCCCCGGAAGTCTGGGGCCAACGTCCTGACTTTC.

This clone was picked up a small number of times. V and J are TRBV7-9 and TRBJ1-1, with D possibly matching TRBD1 (6 bases). V dropped 5 bases and J dropped 7 bases, with 11 bases sitting between them. Germline V gene sequence: CDR1 SEHNR, CDR2 FQNEAQ (reference sequence). The length of the CDR3 is 12 residues. CDR3 nucleotides: TGTGCCAGCAGCACAGGACAGCTTGAAGCTTTCTTT. Translated: CASSTGQLEAFF.

In its sample, this clone was seen once. The gene calls are TRBV7-3 and TRBJ1-1, with D possibly TRBD1 on 5 matching bases. Trimming cost V 4 bases and J 1 base, with 22 bases left between them. Germline CDR1 is SGHTA and CDR2 is FQGTGA. CDR3 length: 18 amino acids. The CDR3 loop is CASSSAGRDGPRNTEAFF. CDR3 nucleotides: TGTGCCAGCAGCTCCGCAGGGAGAGATGGTCCGAGGAACACTGAAGCTTTCTTT.

The gene calls are TRBV27 and TRBJ2-2, with D perhaps matching TRBD1 (6 bases). V was shortened by 7 bases and J by 6 bases, with 6 bases between the two germline ends. The CDR3 contains 11 residues. Germline V gene lookup returns CDR1 MNHEY and CDR2 SMNVEV (reference sequence). The CDR3 loop reads CASTGAGELFF. CDR3 DNA sequence: TGTGCCAGCACAGGGGCCGGGGAGCTGTTTTTT.

The chain couples TRBV5-1 to TRBJ2-2; unclear D gene. The CDR3 is 13 residues long. Germline V gene sequence: CDR1 SGHRS, CDR2 YFSETQ. The V end was cut by 2 bases, the J end by 2 bases, with 4 bases between. The CDR3 reads CASSLFNTGELFF. DNA for the CDR3: TGCGCCAGCAGCTTATTTAACACCGGGGAGCTGTTTTTT.

The table lists this clone with a count of one. The chain employs TRBV19 and TRBJ1-5, with D maybe TRBD1 (5 bases). The CDR3 runs to 15 residues. The germline V and J ends were trimmed by 6 bases and 5 bases, with 17 bases remaining between them. The V gene's germline CDR1 is LNHDA and CDR2 SQIVND (reference sequence). CDR3 sequence reads: CASSPRGGSHQPQHF. The CDR3 DNA sequence: TGTGCCAGTAGCCCCCGGGGGGGTTCTCATCAGCCCCAGCATTTT. Complete variable domain (other parts from reference TRBV19 and TRBJ1-5): DGGITQSPKYLFRKEGQNVTLSCEQNLNHDAMYWYRQDPGQGLRLIYYSQIVNDFQKGDIAEGYSVSREKKESFPLTVTSAQKNPTAFYLCASSPRGGSHQPQHFGDGTRLSIL.

This chain connects TRBV15 to TRBJ2-5; 7 nucleotides align to TRBD1. CDR1 is LNHNV, CDR2 YYDKDF, per germline (reference sequence). V shed 6 bases, J shed 5 bases, and the junction held 9 bases outside the gene matches. The CDR3 totals 14 residues. This CDR3 reads CATSDDHRGETQYF. The CDR3 DNA is TGTGCCACCAGTGATGACCACAGGGGTGAGACCCAGTACTTC.

A word on this clone: One junction end disagrees with the germline gene, perhaps due to a read error. This chain links TRBV2 with TRBJ2-2; 7 bases agree with TRBD2. The CDR3 length is 13 residues. Germline CDR1 SNHLY, CDR2 FYNNEI. For the CDR3, the DNA is TGTGCCAGCATTGAAGCGGGGACCGGGGAGCTGTTTTTT. This codes for CASIEAGTGELFF. The full variable domain, in which reference TRBV2 and TRBJ2-2 provide the parts outside the CDR3, is EPEVTQTPSHQVTQMGQEVILRCVPISNHLYFYWYRQILGQKVEFLVSFYNNEISEKSEIFDDQFSVERPDGSNFTLKIRSTKLEDSAMYFCASIEAGTGELFFGEGSRLTVL.

V gene TRBV28 combines with J gene TRBJ2-1, with 13 bases matching TRBD2. Germline CDR1 is MDHEN and CDR2 is SYDVKM. Trimming took 6 bases from V and 9 from J; bases not matched to a gene: 17. The CDR3 runs 18 residues. CDR3 coding DNA: TGTGCCAGCAGCCTGGGACTAGCGGGACCTGAGCGTTTGGGTGAGCAGTTCTTC. This translates into CASSLGLAGPERLGEQFF.

This chain connects TRBV28 to TRBJ2-5, with 8 positions matching TRBD2. Germline assignment: CDR1 MDHEN and CDR2 SYDVKM. The CDR3 extends over 15 amino acids. Germline trimming cut 9 bases from V and 5 bases from J; bases unmatched to any gene: 14. This CDR3 is CASGWREAPLETQYF. CDR3 nucleotide sequence: TGTGCCAGTGGCTGGCGGGAGGCCCCTTTGGAGACCCAGTACTTC.

The gene calls are TRBV28 and TRBJ1-1, with unresolved D. The CDR3 totals 15 residues. CDR1 is MDHEN and CDR2 is SYDVKM in the germline V gene. The V gene lost 7 bases and the J gene lost 1 base, with 16 bases spanning the gap. CDR3 loop: CASTLGPVRNTEAFF. The CDR3 nucleotides read TGTGCCAGCACCTTAGGGCCGGTTCGGAACACTGAAGCTTTCTTT. The entire variable domain, with the rest obtained from reference TRBV28 and TRBJ1-1, is as follows: DVKVTQSSRYLVKRTGEKVFLECVQDMDHENMFWYRQDPGLGLRLIYFSYDVKMKEKGDIPEGYSVSREKKERFSLILESASTNQTSMYLCASTLGPVRNTEAFFGQGTRLTVV.

This rearrangement joins TRBV6-5 to TRBJ2-7; TRBD1 matches at 7 bases. Germline V gene sequence: CDR1 MNHEY, CDR2 SVGAGI. V lost 0 bases and J lost 2; bases outside the gene matches: 7. CDR3 size: 16 residues. This chain's CDR3 is CASSYSGGQKTYEQYF. DNA of the CDR3: TGTGCCAGCAGTTACTCAGGGGGACAGAAGACCTACGAGCAGTACTTC.

The chain joins TRBV6-1 to TRBJ2-5, with 9 bases lining up with TRBD2. The V gene end was trimmed by 7 bases and the J gene end by 2 bases; junction bases not matched to a gene: 8. This CDR3 comprises 15 residues. Germline V gene lookup returns CDR1 MNHNS and CDR2 SASEGT. CDR3 amino acids: CASTDRLAVQETQYF. The CDR3, as DNA: TGTGCCAGCACCGACAGACTAGCGGTACAAGAGACCCAGTACTTC.

The chain is built from TRBV9 and TRBJ2-7; weak D call: TRBD1 (6 bases). Germline V gene data show CDR1 as SGDLS and CDR2 as YYNGEE. The CDR3 spans 15 residues. V lost 2 bases and J lost 3, with 15 bases in between. The DNA of the CDR3 is TGTGCCAGCAGCGTCCAACCCCAGGGGCGCTACGAGCAGTACTTC. Its protein is CASSVQPQGRYEQYF.

The chain recombines TRBV4-3 with TRBJ2-7, with a tentative D call TRBD1 (6 bases). The CDR3 length is 17 residues. Germline CDR1 LGHNA, CDR2 YSLEER. Trimming shortened V by 4 bases and J by 3 bases, and 22 bases separated the two germline ends. In DNA, the CDR3 is TGCGCCAGCAGCCCAGAACGGACTTACAGGGTCGGCTACGAGCAGTACTTC. It is translated as CASSPERTYRVGYEQYF.

This chain connects TRBV5-1 to TRBJ1-4; possible D gene TRBD1, 5 bases. V dropped 3 bases and J dropped 7 bases, with 16 bases sitting between them. The CDR3 length is 15 residues. The V gene's germline CDR1 is SGHRS and CDR2 YFSETQ. The CDR3 DNA sequence: TGCGCCAGCAGCTGGGACCGAGAAGGAGGTGAAAAACTGTTTTTT. Amino acid sequence: CASSWDREGGEKLFF. The variable domain in full, completed from reference TRBV5-1 and TRBJ1-4, reads KAGVTQTPRYLIKTRGQQVTLSCSPISGHRSVSWYQQTPGQGLQFLFEYFSETQRNKGNFPGRFSGRQFSNSRSEMNVSTLELGDSALYLCASSWDREGGEKLFFGSGTQLSVL.

The chain combines TRBV10-3 with TRBJ2-1, with TRBD2 matching 8 bases. With V trimmed by 5 bases and J by 2 bases, 8 bases remained unmatched. Germline-derived CDR1 and CDR2 are ENHRY and SYGVKD. CDR3 length: 16 residues. The CDR3 coding sequence is TGTGCCATCAGTTATCCCCGGGAGGGCACCTACAATGAGCAGTTCTTC. Protein: CAISYPREGTYNEQFF.

The V gene is TRBV15, the J gene TRBJ2-1, with D hard to call. Germline CDR1 is LNHNV and CDR2 is YYDKDF (reference sequence). The germline V and J ends were trimmed by 3 bases and 4 bases, with 7 bases remaining between them. This CDR3 region has 13 residues. The CDR3 loop reads CATSSLRYNEQFF. The DNA for the CDR3 is TGTGCCACCAGCAGTTTGCGGTACAATGAGCAGTTCTTC.

The chain employs TRBV28 and TRBJ1-2, with 7 bases lining up with TRBD1. J was trimmed by 4 bases and V by 2 bases; bases with no gene match: 7. CDR1 and CDR2 (germline): MDHEN, SYDVKM. CDR3 length: 15 residues. The CDR3 is CASSLRGGGGYGYTF. The CDR3 region has the DNA TGTGCCAGCAGTTTAAGAGGGGGCGGCGGCTATGGCTACACCTTC.

The chain recombines TRBV7-9 with TRBJ2-3; D may be TRBD2 (6 bases). V gave up 3 bases and J gave up 4 bases, with 20 bases separating them. Germline V gives CDR1 SEHNR, CDR2 FQNEAQ (reference sequence). This CDR3 contains 17 residues. The CDR3 is CASSFTLRELGADTQYF. CDR3 coding DNA: TGTGCCAGCAGCTTTACCCTTCGGGAGTTAGGTGCAGATACGCAGTATTTT.

The chain uses TRBV5-6 and TRBJ2-3, with unresolved D. In germline, CDR1 is SGHDT, CDR2 YYEEEE. Deletions cut 4 bases from V and 5 bases from J, with 8 bases between. The CDR3 has 12 amino acids. CDR3 residues: CASSAGGDTQYF. The CDR3 DNA is TGTGCCAGCAGCGCCGGTGGAGATACGCAGTATTTT.

V and J are TRBV19 and TRBJ2-1, with TRBD1 matching over 7 bases. The V and J ends lost 7 bases and 2 bases, in that order; junction bases with no gene match: 2. The CDR3 has 13 amino acids. The V gene's germline CDR1 is LNHDA and CDR2 SQIVND (reference sequence). The DNA for the CDR3 is TGTGCCAGTAAACAGGGGCCCTACAATGAGCAGTTCTTC. This sequence encodes CASKQGPYNEQFF.

The chain couples TRBV27 to TRBJ2-7; D is possibly TRBD1 (5 bases). Germline assignment: CDR1 MNHEY and CDR2 SMNVEV (reference sequence). The CDR3 has 13 amino acids. V gave up 4 bases and J gave up 5 bases, with 12 bases separating them. The CDR3 DNA follows: TGTGCCAGCAGTTCCAGGGTTGGAGACGAGCAGTACTTC. Protein sequence: CASSSRVGDEQYF.

The chain links TRBV6-5 to TRBJ1-4; no definite D call. V was cut by 4 bases and J by 6 bases, with 15 bases left in between. Germline assignment: CDR1 MNHEY and CDR2 SVGAGI. This CDR3 is 15 amino acids long. In DNA form, the CDR3 reads TGTGCCAGCAGTTCGACCCCCCCGGGGTATGAAAAACTGTTTTTT. It codes for CASSSTPPGYEKLFF.

V and J are TRBV6-6 and TRBJ1-3, with TRBD1 identical over 8 bases. The CDR3 covers 16 residues. V was pared by 0 bases and J by 3 bases, with 4 bases of the junction left unmatched. Looked up from germline, CDR1 is MNHNY and CDR2 is SVGAGI (reference sequence). CDR3 nucleotides: TGTGCCAGCAGTTACTCACCAGGGGGCAATGGAAACACCATATATTTT. Translated: CASSYSPGGNGNTIYF.